A selection of T cell receptor beta chains follows, all from one sample in a study of T cells in localized non-small cell lung cancer. Clones were read by immunoSEQ multiplex PCR, and TCRdb kept only the in-frame ones, dropping some. This repertoire shows over 50,000 clones, approximately 88% found once; its top ten account for approximately 18%. The source was peripheral blood mononuclear cells, collected before any cancer treatment. Receptors originate from a man aged 40 to 70 with stage III lung adenocarcinoma. The CDR3 runs from the conserved cysteine through the conserved F or W. The D gene is left open where the match is weak. Clone size is not always given. Where it is, it says once, few, many or a class for expanded clones.

j_gene,v_gene,d_gene,abundance,CDR3nt,CDR3aa
TRBJ2-1,TRBV7-9,-,-,-,CASSSTLGLGRDTEQFF
TRBJ2-7,TRBV5-3,TRBD1,-,TGTGCCAGATGCCGCGCCGGGACAGGCTTGACCGACGAGCAGTACTTC,CARCRAGTGLTDEQYF
TRBJ2-1,TRBV11-3,-,-,TGTGCCAGCAGCCAATTTGGTGCTACTGAGCAGTTCTTC,CASSQFGATEQFF
TRBJ2-1,TRBV27,TRBD1,-,TGTGCCAGCAGTTTAAGGCCCAACAGGGGAAATGAGCAGTTCTTC,CASSLRPNRGNEQFF
TRBJ2-7,TRBV30,-,once,TGTGCCTGGAGTGAGTTATACGAGCAGTACTTC,CAWSELYEQYF
TRBJ2-1,TRBV29-1,-,-,TGCAGCGTTGCGGAAGGCGCTGAGCAGTTCTTC,CSVAEGAEQFF
TRBJ1-1,TRBV10-1,-,-,TGCGCCAGCAGTGAGTCGGCGGGAATGAACACTGAAGCTTTCTTT,CASSESAGMNTEAFF
TRBJ1-3,TRBV6-6,-,-,TGTGCCAGCAGGATTGAAAGCTCTGGAAACACCATATATTTT,CASRIESSGNTIYF
TRBJ1-1,TRBV5-1,-,-,TGCGCCAGCAGCTTGGCCGGGGAGAACACTGAAGCTTTCTTT,CASSLAGENTEAFF
TRBJ2-7,TRBV5-6,-,-,TGTGCCAGCAGCCTCTCTGGGGAGCAGTACTTC,CASSLSGEQYF
TRBJ1-1,TRBV19,-,-,TGTGCCAGTCGATGGGGACCCCTAAACACTGAAGCTTTCTTT,CASRWGPLNTEAFF
TRBJ2-5,TRBV9,-,-,TGTGCCAGCAGCAGGGAACAGCAGCAAGAGACCCAGTACTTC,CASSREQQQETQYF
TRBJ2-5,TRBV19,-,-,TGTGCCAGTAGTATAGGCCAAGAGACCCAGTACTTC,CASSIGQETQYF
TRBJ1-1,TRBV7-3,-,-,TGTGCCAGCAGCCTGGGACATTCGAACACTGAAGCTTTCTTT,CASSLGHSNTEAFF
TRBJ2-1,TRBV5-1,-,few,TGCGCCAGCAGCTTGGCAACCGGGACCCCTAATGAGCAGTTCTTC,CASSLATGTPNEQFF
TRBJ2-2,TRBV30,-,once,TGTGCCTGGAGTCGTTTGGGGCTCGCGAACACCGGGGAGCTGTTTTTT,CAWSRLGLANTGELFF
TRBJ1-2,TRBV4-2,TRBD1,-,TGTGCCAGCAGCCAAAAGGACAGGGACGCTGGCTACACCTTC,CASSQKDRDAGYTF
TRBJ2-5,TRBV5-1,TRBD2,-,TGCGCCAGCTATGGACTAGCGGGGGCAGGAGAGACCCAGTACTTC,CASYGLAGAGETQYF
TRBJ1-6,TRBV10-1,-,few,TGCGCCAGCACCAGAAGGTTGGATTCACCCCTCCACTTT,CASTRRLDSPLHF
TRBJ2-4,TRBV19,TRBD1,-,TGTGCCAGTAGTTCGTCCCAACAGGGGCAGAGGAAGTACTTC,CASSSSQQGQRKYF
TRBJ1-1,TRBV27,-,-,TGTGCCAGCAGTTTGGGACTTTCCACTGAAGCTTTCTTT,CASSLGLSTEAFF
TRBJ2-7,TRBV6-5,-,-,TGTGCCAGCAGTTATTCCGGGACGGTAAGCTCCTACGAGCAGTACTTC,CASSYSGTVSSYEQYF